These 27 T cell receptor beta chains originate from one sample sequenced in a study of cytomegalovirus exposure and HLA in healthy donors. The PCR ran on 60 Vbeta and 13 Jbeta primers. Data came from immunoSEQ multiplex PCR; TCRdb stores just in-frame clones and leaves some out. In the table there are 200,000 to 250,000 clones, about 77% of which are singletons. The source material was PBMCs. These receptors were taken from a boy aged 5 to 17 in good health and CMV-seronegative.

The CDR3 loop is CASSLGPGVKTEAFF. In nucleotides, the CDR3 is TGCGCCAGCAGCTTGGGTCCAGGGGTCAAAACTGAAGCTTTCTTT. V and J are TRBV5-1 and TRBJ1-1, with TRBD1 as a possible D gene (6 bases). There are 15 residues in the CDR3. V was clipped by 0 bases and J by 5 bases, with 14 bases between them. Germline CDR1 and CDR2: SGHRS and YFSETQ.

The rearrangement links TRBV29-1 to TRBJ2-7, with 8 positions matching TRBD1. Losses at the gene ends were 6 bases for V and 2 bases for J; bases not matched to a gene: 3. This CDR3 has 12 residues. CDR1 SQVTM and CDR2 ANQGSEA come from the germline V gene. The CDR3 nucleotides read TGCAGCGTCCGGACAGGGCCCTACGAGCAGTACTTC. The encoded protein is CSVRTGPYEQYF.

V is TRBV18 and J is TRBJ2-7, with 8 bases that match TRBD2. Germline V gene sequence: CDR1 KGHSH, CDR2 LQKENI. V shed 2 bases, J shed 2 bases, and the junction held 5 bases outside the gene matches. CDR3 length: 15 residues. CDR3 region: CASSPKLADTYEQYF. CDR3 nucleotides: TGTGCCAGCTCACCAAAACTAGCGGATACCTACGAGCAGTACTTC.

DNA for the CDR3: TGTGCCAGCAGTCTAGCGGGCGGGGAGACCCAGTACTTC. Amino acids: CASSLAGGETQYF. The rearrangement joins TRBV6-1 to TRBJ2-5; the match to TRBD2 covers 8 bases. CDR3 length: 13 residues. Germline values: CDR1 MNHNS, CDR2 SASEGT. Unmatched junction bases numbered 4, after V lost 5 bases and J lost 5 bases.

The CDR3 protein is CASSFGVPVTEAFF. CDR3 sequence (DNA): TGTGCCAGCAGCTTCGGGGTCCCAGTTACTGAAGCTTTCTTT. V is TRBV11-2 and J is TRBJ1-1, with no clear D. V shed 3 bases and J shed 5 bases, with 13 bases lying between them. The CDR3 sequence is 14 residues long. CDR1 is SGHAT and CDR2 is FQNNGV in the germline V gene.

The J gene is TRBJ2-2, the V gene TRBV5-1; 7 bases are shared with TRBD1. This CDR3 has 15 amino acids. Germline trimming cut 2 bases from V and 7 bases from J; bases unmatched to any gene: 8. Germline V gene sequence: CDR1 SGHRS, CDR2 YFSETQ. The CDR3 DNA follows: TGCGCCAGCAGCTTCTTACAGGGGCCGATCGGGGAGCTGTTTTTT. Amino acids: CASSFLQGPIGELFF.

The chain combines TRBV7-2 with TRBJ2-7; 10 nucleotides agree with TRBD1. Germline loops: CDR1 SGHTA, CDR2 FQGNSA. V shed 7 bases, J shed 10 bases, and the junction held 13 bases outside the gene matches. This CDR3 comprises 14 residues. CDR3 sequence: CASNLRDRGLGQYF. CDR3 DNA sequence: TGTGCCAGCAACCTCCGGGACAGGGGCCTTGGCCAGTACTTC.

In nucleotides, the CDR3 is TGTGCCAGCAGCCCCCGTGGACAGAAAACCTACGAGCAGTACTTC. The encoded protein is CASSPRGQKTYEQYF. This sequence joins TRBV7-9 and TRBJ2-7, with TRBD1 as a possible D gene (6 bases). The V end lost 5 bases, the J end lost 2 bases, and 16 bases lay between the germline ends. The CDR3 has 15 residues. Germline values: CDR1 SEHNR, CDR2 FQNEAQ (reference sequence).

The chain combines TRBV4-1 with TRBJ2-3; the match to TRBD2 covers 11 bases. The V segment lost 7 bases and the J segment 0 bases; nucleotides outside the gene matches: 6. CDR1 MGHRA and CDR2 YSYEKL come from the germline V gene. The CDR3 has 16 residues. In nucleotides, the CDR3 is TGCGCCAGCACACAACTAGCGGGGGTTAGCACAGATACGCAGTATTTT. Translating it yields CASTQLAGVSTDTQYF.

This clone was detected a few times. The DNA of the CDR3 is TGCGCCAGCAGCTTGGATGGGACTAGCGGGGCGATTCTCTACGAGCAGTACTTC. Protein: CASSLDGTSGAILYEQYF. The genes are TRBV5-1 and TRBJ2-7, with 13 bases matching TRBD2. Germline V gene sequence: CDR1 SGHRS, CDR2 YFSETQ. The CDR3 spans 18 residues. The V segment lost 0 bases and the J segment 3 bases; nucleotides outside the gene matches: 9. The complete variable domain, with remaining parts taken from reference TRBV5-1 and TRBJ2-7, reads KAGVTQTPRYLIKTRGQQVTLSCSPISGHRSVSWYQQTPGQGLQFLFEYFSETQRNKGNFPGRFSGRQFSNSRSEMNVSTLELGDSALYLCASSLDGTSGAILYEQYFGPGTRLTVT.

This clone appeared once. The V and J genes are TRBV5-6 and TRBJ1-2, with TRBD1 as a possible D gene (6 bases). Trimming shortened V by 2 bases and J by 2 bases, and 13 bases separated the two germline ends. Per the germline V gene, CDR1 is SGHDT and CDR2 is YYEEEE. The CDR3 consists of 15 residues. CDR3 DNA: TGTGCCAGCAGCTTAGGACAGAGAATAAACTATGGCTACACCTTC. Its protein product is CASSLGQRINYGYTF.

The rearrangement joins TRBV23-1 to TRBJ1-6, with D perhaps matching TRBD1 (6 bases). TRBV23-1 is assigned to the ORF class and has an uncertain function. V shed 3 bases and J shed 10 bases, with 13 bases lying between them. CDR3 size: 14 residues. CDR3: CASSHGRGDSPLHF. In nucleotides, the CDR3 is TGCGCCAGCAGTCATGGCAGGGGAGACTCACCCCTCCACTTT.

The chain uses TRBV5-5 and TRBJ1-2; TRBD1 aligns across 8 bases. Trimming at V came to 0 bases and at J to 4 bases, leaving 2 bases not matched to a gene. CDR1 is SGHKS and CDR2 is YYEKEE in the germline V gene (reference sequence). This CDR3 comprises 14 residues. CDR3 residues: CASSLVDRAYGYTF. In nucleotides, the CDR3 is TGTGCCAGCAGCTTGGTGGACAGGGCCTATGGCTACACCTTC.

This clone was observed once. The rearrangement joins TRBV6-7 to TRBJ2-1, with a possible D match to TRBD2 (6 bases). TRBV6-7 is reported as an ORF; its role is uncertain. The CDR3 runs 17 residues. V was shortened by 6 bases and J by 2 bases, with 20 bases between the two germline ends. The CDR3 bases are TGTGCCAGCAGAGTACGCAGATGGAGGGGACCCTACAATGAGCAGTTCTTC. Translated: CASRVRRWRGPYNEQFF.

The J gene is TRBJ2-1, the V gene TRBV6-6; D is possibly TRBD2 (5 bases). Germline CDR1 MNHNY, CDR2 SVGAGI (reference sequence). This CDR3 is 14 amino acids long. V was shortened by 0 bases and J by 9 bases, with 12 bases between the two germline ends. The CDR3 is CASSYSIPAGEQFF. CDR3 sequence (DNA): TGTGCCAGCAGTTACTCGATCCCCGCGGGTGAGCAGTTCTTC.

This clone was observed a few times. The V and J genes are TRBV25-1 and TRBJ2-3; the D gene is possibly TRBD1 (5 bases). Per germline, CDR1 MGHDK and CDR2 SYGVNS. The CDR3 covers 15 residues. Trimming removed 1 base at V and 6 bases at J, with 14 bases between. The CDR3 loop reads CASSELTGTLDTQYF. The CDR3 DNA sequence: TGTGCCAGCAGTGAATTAACAGGCACCCTGGATACGCAGTATTTT.

V gene TRBV30 combines with J gene TRBJ1-5; tentatively, D is TRBD1 (6 bases). With 1 base removed from V and 4 bases from J, the gap between germline ends came to 8 bases. The CDR3 consists of 13 residues. CDR1 and CDR2 from the germline V gene are GTSNPN and SVGIG (reference sequence). CDR3 in DNA: TGTGCCTGGAGTGAGGACAGAAATCAGCCCCAGCATTTT. This sequence encodes CAWSEDRNQPQHF.

This chain connects TRBV23-1 to TRBJ1-3, with unresolved D. TRBV23-1 is filed as an ORF, its function uncertain. V gave up 0 bases and J gave up 4 bases, with 7 bases separating them. The CDR3 loop spans 14 amino acids. In nucleotides, the CDR3 is TGCGCCAGCAGTCAATCACGCAGGGGAAACACCATATATTTT. It yields the protein CASSQSRRGNTIYF.

This chain uses TRBV4-1 with TRBJ1-5, with 11 positions matching TRBD1. The V gene end was trimmed by 3 bases and the J gene end by 4 bases; junction bases not matched to a gene: 8. This CDR3 has 17 amino acids. Germline lookup yields CDR1 MGHRA and CDR2 YSYEKL. CDR3 nucleotides: TGCGCCAGCAGCCAGCCAGGGGGGACAGGGGGTAATCAGCCCCAGCATTTT. Encoded protein: CASSQPGGTGGNQPQHF.

The chain employs TRBV30 and TRBJ2-3; D remains unclear. This CDR3 contains 17 residues. Germline assignment: CDR1 GTSNPN and CDR2 SVGIG (reference sequence). V shed 0 bases and J shed 2 bases, with 18 bases lying between them. This CDR3 reads CAWSVLLTVNPTDTQYF. DNA of the CDR3: TGTGCCTGGAGTGTACTTCTGACTGTAAATCCCACAGATACGCAGTATTTT. The full variable domain, in which reference TRBV30 and TRBJ2-3 provide the parts outside the CDR3, is SQTIHQWPATLVQPVGSPLSLECTVEGTSNPNLYWYRQAAGRGLQLLFYSVGIGQISSEVPQNLSASRPQDRQFILSSKKLLLSDSGFYLCAWSVLLTVNPTDTQYFGPGTRLTVL.

The V and J genes are TRBV5-6 and TRBJ1-3, with a tentative D call TRBD1 (6 bases). The CDR3 is 16 residues long. V lost 2 bases to trimming and J lost 2 bases, with 14 bases between them. Looked up from germline, CDR1 is SGHDT and CDR2 is YYEEEE. This CDR3 is CASSFPSRGTGNTIYF. CDR3 DNA: TGTGCCAGCAGCTTCCCATCCAGGGGTACTGGAAACACCATATATTTT.

This chain connects TRBV6-5 to TRBJ2-7; perhaps TRBD2 as D (6 bases). The length of the CDR3 is 14 residues. The V end was cut by 4 bases, the J end by 6 bases, with 16 bases between. Germline CDR1 is MNHEY and CDR2 is SVGAGI. CDR3 sequence reads: CASSSLATTGEQYF. The CDR3 nucleotides are TGTGCCAGCAGTTCCCTAGCGACCACCGGCGAGCAGTACTTC.

This clone was detected only a few times. The chain recombines TRBV4-1 with TRBJ2-1; D gene unclear. V lost 0 bases, J lost 7 bases, and 22 bases lay in between. Germline-derived CDR1 and CDR2 are MGHRA and YSYEKL. This CDR3 has 18 residues. The DNA for the CDR3 is TGCGCCAGCAGCCAAGAATGGGTGCTCGGGTCCCAAGAGAATGAGCAGTTCTTC. Its translation is CASSQEWVLGSQENEQFF.

V is TRBV30 and J is TRBJ2-7; D is perhaps TRBD2 (5 bases). CDR3 size: 16 residues. CDR1 and CDR2 (germline): GTSNPN, SVGIG (reference sequence). The germline V and J ends were trimmed by 1 base and 2 bases, with 18 bases remaining between them. CDR3: CAWSESSPGFPYEQYF. The CDR3 DNA follows: TGTGCCTGGAGTGAGTCCTCCCCGGGGTTCCCCTACGAGCAGTACTTC.

The CDR3 nucleotides are TGTGCCAGCAGGCCCACTAGCGGGAGGCGCGATGAGCAGTTCTTC. It translates to CASRPTSGRRDEQFF. This sequence joins TRBV6-5 and TRBJ2-1; 12 positions match TRBD2. The length of the CDR3 is 15 residues. V shed 6 bases and J 8 bases; nucleotides not matched to a gene: 8. The V gene's germline CDR1 is MNHEY and CDR2 SVGAGI.

This clone is a singleton in its sample. V usage is TRBV9 and J usage is TRBJ2-7; 11 bases match TRBD2. The CDR3 covers 15 residues. The V and J ends lost 3 bases and 2 bases, in that order; junction bases with no gene match: 4. Germline lookup yields CDR1 SGDLS and CDR2 YYNGEE. CDR3 bases: TGTGCCAGCAGCGCCGGGACTAGCGGTCCCTACGAGCAGTACTTC. It encodes CASSAGTSGPYEQYF.

The chain carries TRBV5-4 and TRBJ2-3; 13 nucleotides line up with TRBD2. Germline CDR1 SGHNT, CDR2 YYREEE (reference sequence). The CDR3 extends over 18 amino acids. V shed 3 bases and J 6 bases; nucleotides not matched to a gene: 13. The CDR3 is CASSSYILLAGGTDTQYF. The CDR3 DNA follows: TGTGCCAGCAGCTCATATATCTTACTAGCGGGAGGGACCGATACGCAGTATTTT. Filled out from reference TRBV5-4 and TRBJ2-3, the complete variable domain reads ETGVTQSPTHLIKTRGQQVTLRCSSQSGHNTVSWYQQALGQGPQFIFQYYREEENGRGNFPPRFSGLQFPNYSSELNVNALELDDSALYLCASSSYILLAGGTDTQYFGPGTRLTVL.